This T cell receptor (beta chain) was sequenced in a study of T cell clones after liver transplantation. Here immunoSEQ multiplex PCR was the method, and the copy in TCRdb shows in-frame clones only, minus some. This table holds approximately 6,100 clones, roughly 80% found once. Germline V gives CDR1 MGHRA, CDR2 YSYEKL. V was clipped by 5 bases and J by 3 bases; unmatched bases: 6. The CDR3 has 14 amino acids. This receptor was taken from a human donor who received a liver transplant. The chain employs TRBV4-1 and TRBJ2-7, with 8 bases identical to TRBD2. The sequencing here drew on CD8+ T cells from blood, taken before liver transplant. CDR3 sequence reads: CASSMASGFYEQYF. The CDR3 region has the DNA TGCGCCAGCAGCATGGCTAGCGGGTTCTACGAGCAGTACTTC.